Included here is one T cell receptor beta chain sequence, with context. The source of the sample is a study of blood T cell repertoires in COVID-19. V was clipped by 1 base and J by 6 bases; unmatched bases: 11. CDR1 and CDR2 (germline): MNHEY, SVGEGT. CDR3 size: 17 residues. The assay was immunoSEQ multiplex PCR, and TCRdb's table has in-frame clones only and misses some. The data show 200,000 to 300,000 clones, around nine tenths seen once. The sequenced material came from peripheral blood. The chain joins TRBV6-2 or TRBV6-3 to TRBJ2-2; 7 nucleotides align to TRBD1. The sequence was obtained from a man between 40 and 49 years old who had recovered from COVID-19. The CDR3: CASSYFRTQTGAGELFF. CDR3 in DNA: TGTGCCAGCAGTTACTTCAGAACCCAAACAGGGGCCGGGGAGCTGTTTTTT.